This T cell receptor (beta chain) derives from a study of beta chain features in type 1 diabetes. Concerning this clone itself: Its target is unknown.

The CDR3 extends over 15 amino acids. Germline trimming cut 6 bases from V and 2 bases from J; bases unmatched to any gene: 5. CDR1 and CDR2 (germline): SGHAT, FQNNGV. Study outcomes and limitations: In comparison with healthy donors, patients had naive, central memory and Treg TCRB repertoires that appeared more similar. Equally in patients and controls, shorter templates might have been favored by PCR.

Reverse transcription of all isolated RNA meant that expressed TCRB transcripts were sequenced. Here immunoSEQ multiplex PCR was the method, and the copy in TCRdb shows in-frame clones only, minus some. The table has about 150,000 clones, roughly 53% seen once. Markers CD45RO/CCR7/CD25/CD127/CD95/CD27 served to sort CD4+ naive, central memory, regulatory and stem cell-like memory cells. This sequence joins TRBV11-2 and TRBJ2-1, with 9 positions matching TRBD1. This clonotype was obtained from a man younger than 35 in good health. Sequenced input: Tregs from blood. CDR3 protein: CASRQGQGTYNEQFF. The CDR3 coding sequence is TGTGCCAGCAGACAGGGACAGGGTACCTACAATGAGCAGTTCTTC. Using reference TRBV11-2 and TRBJ2-1 for the parts outside the CDR3, the full variable domain is EAGVAQSPRYKIIEKRQSVAFWCNPISGHATLYWYQQILGQGPKLLIQFQNNGVVDDSQLPKDRFSAERLKGVDSTLKIQPAKLEDSAVYLCASRQGQGTYNEQFFGPGTRLTVL.